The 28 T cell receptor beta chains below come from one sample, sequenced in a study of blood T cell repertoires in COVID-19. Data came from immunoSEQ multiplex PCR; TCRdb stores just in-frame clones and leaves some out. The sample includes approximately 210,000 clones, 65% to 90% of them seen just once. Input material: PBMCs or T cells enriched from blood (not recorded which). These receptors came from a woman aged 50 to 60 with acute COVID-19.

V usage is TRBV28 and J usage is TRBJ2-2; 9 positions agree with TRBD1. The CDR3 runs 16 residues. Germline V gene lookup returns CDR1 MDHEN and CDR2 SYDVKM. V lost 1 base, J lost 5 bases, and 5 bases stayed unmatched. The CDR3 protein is CASSLSSGTGTGELFF. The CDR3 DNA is TGTGCCAGCAGTTTATCCTCCGGGACAGGGACCGGGGAGCTGTTTTTT. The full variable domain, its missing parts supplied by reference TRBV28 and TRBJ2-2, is DVKVTQSSRYLVKRTGEKVFLECVQDMDHENMFWYRQDPGLGLRLIYFSYDVKMKEKGDIPEGYSVSREKKERFSLILESASTNQTSMYLCASSLSSGTGTGELFFGEGSRLTVL.

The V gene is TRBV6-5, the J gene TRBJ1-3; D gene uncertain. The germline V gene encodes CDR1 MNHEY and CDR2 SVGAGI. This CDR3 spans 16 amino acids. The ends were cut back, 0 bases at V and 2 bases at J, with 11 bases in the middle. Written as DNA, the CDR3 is TGTGCCAGCAGTTACTCCGAGGCTGTACCTGGAAACACCATATATTTT. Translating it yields CASSYSEAVPGNTIYF.

CDR3 in amino acids: CASMATGDFTEAFF. DNA for the CDR3: TGTGCCAGCATGGCCACAGGGGACTTCACTGAAGCTTTCTTT. This rearrangement joins TRBV6-5 to TRBJ1-1; 7 bases fit TRBD1. The V gene end was trimmed by 7 bases and the J gene end by 4 bases; junction bases not matched to a gene: 9. CDR3 length: 14 amino acids. Germline V gives CDR1 MNHEY, CDR2 SVGAGI.

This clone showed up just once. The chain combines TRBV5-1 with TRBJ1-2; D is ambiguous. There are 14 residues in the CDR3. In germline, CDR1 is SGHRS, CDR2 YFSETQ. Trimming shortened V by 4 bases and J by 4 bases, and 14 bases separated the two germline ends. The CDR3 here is CASSPASGFYGYTF. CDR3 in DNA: TGCGCCAGCAGCCCGGCGAGCGGGTTCTATGGCTACACCTTC.

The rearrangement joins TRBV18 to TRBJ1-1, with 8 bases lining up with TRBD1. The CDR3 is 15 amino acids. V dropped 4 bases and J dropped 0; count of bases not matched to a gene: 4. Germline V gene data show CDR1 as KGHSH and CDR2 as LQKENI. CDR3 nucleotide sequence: TGTGCCAGCTCACTACAGGGGGGGATGAACACTGAAGCTTTCTTT. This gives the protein CASSLQGGMNTEAFF.

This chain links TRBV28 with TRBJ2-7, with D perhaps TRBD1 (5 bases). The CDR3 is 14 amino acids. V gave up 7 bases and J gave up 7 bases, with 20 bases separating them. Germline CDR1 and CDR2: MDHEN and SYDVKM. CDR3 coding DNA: TGTGCCAGCACCTCTGGTATCAGGGCCGAAGAGCAGTACTTC. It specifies CASTSGIRAEEQYF.

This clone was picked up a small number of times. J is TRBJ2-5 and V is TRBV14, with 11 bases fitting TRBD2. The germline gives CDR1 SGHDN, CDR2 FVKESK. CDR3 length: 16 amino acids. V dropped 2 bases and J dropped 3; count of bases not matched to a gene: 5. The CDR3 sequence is CASSQLSSGGKETQYF. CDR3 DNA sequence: TGTGCCAGCAGCCAATTATCTAGCGGGGGGAAAGAGACCCAGTACTTC.

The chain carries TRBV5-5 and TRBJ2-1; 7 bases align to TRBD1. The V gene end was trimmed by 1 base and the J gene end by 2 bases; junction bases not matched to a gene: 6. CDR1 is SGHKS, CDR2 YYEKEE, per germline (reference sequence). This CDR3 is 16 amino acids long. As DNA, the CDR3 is TGTGCCAGCAGCTTGAAGGGTGACAGGGCCTACAATGAGCAGTTCTTC. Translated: CASSLKGDRAYNEQFF.

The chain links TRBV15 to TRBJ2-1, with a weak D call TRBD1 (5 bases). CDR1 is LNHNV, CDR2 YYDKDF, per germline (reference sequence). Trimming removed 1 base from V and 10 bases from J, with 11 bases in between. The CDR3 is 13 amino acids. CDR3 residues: CATSRVPGFEQFF. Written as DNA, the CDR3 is TGTGCCACCAGCAGAGTACCAGGGTTCGAGCAGTTCTTC.

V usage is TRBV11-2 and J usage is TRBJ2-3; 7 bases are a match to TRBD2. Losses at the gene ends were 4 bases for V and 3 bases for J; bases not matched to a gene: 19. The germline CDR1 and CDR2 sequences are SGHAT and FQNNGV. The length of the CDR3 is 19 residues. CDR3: CASSSTAGGRIFRTDTQYF. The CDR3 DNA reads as TGTGCCAGCAGCTCCACTGCCGGCGGGAGAATCTTTAGGACAGATACGCAGTATTTT.

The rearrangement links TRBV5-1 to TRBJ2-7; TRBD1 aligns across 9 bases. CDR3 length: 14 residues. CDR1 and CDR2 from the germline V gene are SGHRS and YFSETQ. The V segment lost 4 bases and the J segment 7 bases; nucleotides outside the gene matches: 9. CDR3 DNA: TGCGCCAGCAGCAGCCGGGACAGGGCGGGAGAGCAGTACTTC. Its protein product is CASSSRDRAGEQYF.

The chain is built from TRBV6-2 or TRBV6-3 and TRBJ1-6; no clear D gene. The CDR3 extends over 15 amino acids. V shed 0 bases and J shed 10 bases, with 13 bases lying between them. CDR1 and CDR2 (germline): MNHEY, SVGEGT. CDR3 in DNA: TGTGCCAGCAGTTACTCCCCCGGAGCTCGCTCACCCCTCCACTTT. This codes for CASSYSPGARSPLHF.

The CDR3 DNA is TGTGCCAGCAGCCACCAACTAGCGGGAGGGCCGACCGGGGAGCTGTTTTTT. It codes for CASSHQLAGGPTGELFF. V is TRBV3-1 (or the pseudogene TRBV3-2) and J is TRBJ2-2; TRBD2 agrees at 13 bases. V was clipped by 3 bases and J by 5 bases; unmatched bases: 6. Per the germline V gene, CDR1 is LGHDT and CDR2 is YNNKEL (reference sequence). The CDR3 covers 17 residues.

CDR3 bases: TGTGCCAGCAGCACCTACAGGGGGCGCGGATACGAGCAGTACTTC. Protein product: CASSTYRGRGYEQYF. The chain uses TRBV6-2 or TRBV6-3 and TRBJ2-7, with 9 bases lining up with TRBD1. The germline gives CDR1 MNHEY, CDR2 SVGEGT. The CDR3 extends over 15 amino acids. The ends lost 6 bases at V and 4 bases at J; junction bases unmatched: 10.

This CDR3 reads CASSPGLAGDNEQFF. The CDR3 DNA reads as TGTGCCAGCTCCCCCGGACTAGCGGGAGACAATGAGCAGTTCTTC. The gene calls are TRBV18 and TRBJ2-1; 13 bases are shared with TRBD2. Germline loops: CDR1 KGHSH, CDR2 LQKENI. V trimming: 6 bases; J trimming: 5 bases; junction bases outside the gene matches: 4. The CDR3 spans 15 residues.

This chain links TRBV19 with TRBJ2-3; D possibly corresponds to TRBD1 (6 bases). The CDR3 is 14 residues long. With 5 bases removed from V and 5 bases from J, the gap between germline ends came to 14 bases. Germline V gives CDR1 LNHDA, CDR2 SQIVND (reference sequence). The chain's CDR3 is CASSDTGQRDTQYF. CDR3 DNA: TGTGCCAGTAGTGACACAGGGCAGCGAGATACGCAGTATTTT.

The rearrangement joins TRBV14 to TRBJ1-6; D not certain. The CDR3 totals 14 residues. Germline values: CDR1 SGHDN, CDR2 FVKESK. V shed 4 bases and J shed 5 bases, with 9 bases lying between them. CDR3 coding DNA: TGTGCCAGCAGCCGCCAGATCCATAATTCACCCCTCCACTTT. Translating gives CASSRQIHNSPLHF. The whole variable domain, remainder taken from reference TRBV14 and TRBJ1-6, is EAGVTQFPSHSVIEKGQTVTLRCDPISGHDNLYWYRRVMGKEIKFLLHFVKESKQDESGMPNNRFLAERTGGTYSTLKVQPAELEDSGVYFCASSRQIHNSPLHFGNGTRLTVT.

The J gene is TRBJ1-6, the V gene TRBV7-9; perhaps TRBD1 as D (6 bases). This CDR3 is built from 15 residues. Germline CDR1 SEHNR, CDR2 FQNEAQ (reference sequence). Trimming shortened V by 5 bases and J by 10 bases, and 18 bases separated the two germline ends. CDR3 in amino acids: CASSLTGTSDSPLHF. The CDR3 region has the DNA TGTGCCAGCAGCCTCACCGGGACATCCGACTCACCCCTCCACTTT.

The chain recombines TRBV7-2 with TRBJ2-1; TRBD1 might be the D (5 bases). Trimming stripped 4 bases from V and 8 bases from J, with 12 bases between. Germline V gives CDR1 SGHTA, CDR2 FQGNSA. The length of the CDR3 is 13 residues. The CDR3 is CASSSRGGDEQFF. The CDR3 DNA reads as TGTGCCAGCAGCTCTAGGGGTGGCGATGAGCAGTTCTTC.

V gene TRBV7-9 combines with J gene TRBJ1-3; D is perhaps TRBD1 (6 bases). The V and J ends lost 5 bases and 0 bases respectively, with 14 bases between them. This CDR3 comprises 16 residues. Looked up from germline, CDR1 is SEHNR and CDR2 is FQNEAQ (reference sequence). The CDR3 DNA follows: TGTGCCAGCAGCCCCTACAGGGAGGGCTCTGGAAACACCATATATTTT. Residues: CASSPYREGSGNTIYF.

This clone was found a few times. The CDR3 spells CASTQQGLNTGELFF. CDR3 DNA: TGTGCCAGCACCCAACAGGGATTAAACACCGGGGAGCTGTTTTTT. The V call is TRBV5-4, the J call TRBJ2-2; D might be TRBD1 (6 bases). CDR3 length: 15 residues. Trimming took off 6 bases at V and 2 bases at J, with 14 bases between the two ends. Germline V gene sequence: CDR1 SGHNT, CDR2 YYREEE (reference sequence).

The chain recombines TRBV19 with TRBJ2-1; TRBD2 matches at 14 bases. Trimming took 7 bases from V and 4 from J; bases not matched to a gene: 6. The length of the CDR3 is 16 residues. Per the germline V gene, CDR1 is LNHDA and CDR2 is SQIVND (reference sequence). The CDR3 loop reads CASIGLAGGQYNEQFF. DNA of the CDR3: TGTGCCAGTATTGGACTAGCGGGGGGTCAATACAATGAGCAGTTCTTC. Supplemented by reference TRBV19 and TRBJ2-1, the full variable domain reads DGGITQSPKYLFRKEGQNVTLSCEQNLNHDAMYWYRQDPGQGLRLIYYSQIVNDFQKGDIAEGYSVSREKKESFPLTVTSAQKNPTAFYLCASIGLAGGQYNEQFFGPGTRLTVL.

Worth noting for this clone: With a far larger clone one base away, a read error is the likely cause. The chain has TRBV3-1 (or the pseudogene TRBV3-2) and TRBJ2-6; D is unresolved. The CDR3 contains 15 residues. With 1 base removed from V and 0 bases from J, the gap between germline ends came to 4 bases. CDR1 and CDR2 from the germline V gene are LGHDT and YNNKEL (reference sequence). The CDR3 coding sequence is TGTGCCAGCAGCCAAGTCTACTCTGGGGCCAACGTCCTGACTTTC. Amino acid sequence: CASSQVYSGANVLTF.

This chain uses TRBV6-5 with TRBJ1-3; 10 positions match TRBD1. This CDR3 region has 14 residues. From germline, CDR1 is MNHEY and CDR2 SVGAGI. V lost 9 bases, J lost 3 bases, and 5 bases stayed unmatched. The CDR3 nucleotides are TGTGCCAGTACGACAGGGGGCAGTGGAAACACCATATATTTT. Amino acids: CASTTGGSGNTIYF.

CDR3 loop: CATSWFTPGSNGYTF. DNA of the CDR3: TGTGCCACCAGCTGGTTTACACCGGGATCAAATGGCTACACCTTC. The chain joins TRBV15 to TRBJ1-2; D uncertain. This CDR3 contains 15 residues. Trimming left V 5 bases short and J 6 bases short, with 19 bases between. Germline V gene lookup returns CDR1 LNHNV and CDR2 YYDKDF (reference sequence).

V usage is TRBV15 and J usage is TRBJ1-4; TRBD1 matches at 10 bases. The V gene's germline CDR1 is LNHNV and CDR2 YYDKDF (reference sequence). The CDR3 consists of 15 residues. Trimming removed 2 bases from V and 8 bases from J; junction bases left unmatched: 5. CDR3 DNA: TGTGCCACCAGCAGACCCGGACAGGGGGTAGAAAAACTGTTTTTT. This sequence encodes CATSRPGQGVEKLFF.

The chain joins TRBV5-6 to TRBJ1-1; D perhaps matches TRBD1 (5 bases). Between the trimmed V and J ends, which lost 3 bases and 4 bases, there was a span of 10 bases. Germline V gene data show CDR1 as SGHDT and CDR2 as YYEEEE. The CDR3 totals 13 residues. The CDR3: CASSSGLGTEAFF. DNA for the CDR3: TGTGCCAGCAGCTCGGGACTTGGCACTGAAGCTTTCTTT. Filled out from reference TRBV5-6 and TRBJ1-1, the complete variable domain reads DAGVTQSPTHLIKTRGQQVTLRCSPKSGHDTVSWYQQALGQGPQFIFQYYEEEERQRGNFPDRFSGHQFPNYSSELNVNALLLGDSALYLCASSSGLGTEAFFGQGTRLTVV.

Written as DNA, the CDR3 is TGTGCCAGCAGCTTGGAGCGTATCCTATACGAGCAGTACTTC. Translation: CASSLERILYEQYF. This chain joins TRBV5-5 and TRBJ2-7; D is uncertain. The CDR3 runs to 14 residues. Per the germline V gene, CDR1 is SGHKS and CDR2 is YYEKEE (reference sequence). Trimming removed 0 bases at V and 4 bases at J, with 11 bases between. Full variable domain (outside the CDR3, taken from reference TRBV5-5 and TRBJ2-7): DAGVTQSPTHLIKTRGQQVTLRCSPISGHKSVSWYQQVLGQGPQFIFQYYEKEERGRGNFPDRFSARQFPNYSSELNVNALLLGDSALYLCASSLERILYEQYFGPGTRLTVT.